This T cell receptor (beta chain) is drawn from a study of blood T cell repertoires in COVID-19. The overall study: COVID-19 samples collected from the United States, Italy and Spain covered acute and convalescent phases. PBMCs, B-cell-depleted T cells, or T cells were the source of the cDNA or gDNA that made up the material.

Measured with immunoSEQ multiplex PCR; TCRdb has only the in-frame clones, and not every one. The data contain roughly 150,000 clones, approximately 90% of them seen just once; the ten biggest clones take up over 2%. Losses at the gene ends were 6 bases for V and 6 bases for J; bases not matched to a gene: 8. Germline V gene data show CDR1 as MNHEY and CDR2 as SVGEGT. The CDR3 is made up of 15 amino acids. Sequences were obtained from peripheral blood. This receptor was taken from a man aged 45-65 years who had recovered from COVID-19. V usage is TRBV6-2 or TRBV6-3 and J usage is TRBJ2-1; 10 bases line up with TRBD2. The CDR3 nucleotides are TGTGCCAGCAGCTTTCTAGCGGGAGTCGGCAATGAGCAGTTCTTC. As protein: CASSFLAGVGNEQFF.